The sequence of this T cell receptor beta chain was determined in a study of T cell clusters in autoimmune cytopenias. Study in general: The median distinct TRB clonotype count was approximately 2,400 per sample, from a median around 50,000 reads.

TRB amplification used approximately 250 ng of peripheral blood genomic DNA. TRB was amplified by touch-down multiplex PCR, primer pools A and B combined. Reanalyzing the multiplex PCR reads, TCRdb keeps one entry per CDR3 protein, without DNA. This table lists roughly 2,000 distinct CDR3 sequences. General observations from the study: The T cell clusters were defined only in silico, without experimental functional validation. Primary autoimmune cytopenia patients appeared to lack physiological T cell clusters present in healthy donors.

In germline, CDR1 is MNHNY, CDR2 SVGAGI (reference sequence). CDR3 length equals 13 residues. Frequency places this clonotype as large. Its antigen is not identified. This TCR came from a human donor with an autoimmune cytopenia or autoimmune hepatitis (not recorded which). V gene TRBV6-6 combines with J gene TRBJ1-5. The specimen was peripheral blood. CDR3: CASSPREGQPQHF.